This T cell receptor beta chain was documented in a study of blood T cell repertoires in COVID-19. V lost 2 bases to trimming and J lost 4 bases, with 10 bases between them. This CDR3 comprises 14 residues. Looked up from germline, CDR1 is MDHEN and CDR2 is SYDVKM. This clone was counted a single time. Some clones are missing from TCRdb's copy, which holds only in-frame ones; the method was immunoSEQ multiplex PCR. The sample includes about 480,000 clones, approximately 88% of them seen just once. Sequenced material: peripheral blood. This sequence joins TRBV28 and TRBJ2-3; D not certain. This clonotype originated in a woman between 45 and 65 years old with COVID-19, enrolled during active disease. The CDR3: CASSLSQAADTQYF. The CDR3 DNA sequence: TGTGCCAGCAGTTTAAGCCAGGCTGCAGATACGCAGTATTTT.